This is a list of T cell receptor beta chains from one sample in a study of shared clonotypes between healthy human individuals. Repertoires were generated with immunoSEQ multiplex PCR, while TCRdb's copy carries only in-frame clones and drops some. The sample lists a few million clones; approximately 92% were seen once. Sequenced input: naive CD8+ T cells from PBMCs. The receptors shown here come from a young man in good health. Some clones in this sample may be carry-over from other donors' samples. Each CDR3 is given with its conserved first and last residue. The order of the fields is V gene, J gene, clone size, D gene, CDR3 protein, CDR3 DNA. The D gene is left open where the match is weak. Only some rows state a clone size, as once, few, many or a class for expanded clones.

>TRBV11-3|TRBJ2-3|-|TRBD1
CASSPRPTGEEDTQYF
TGTGCCAGCAGCCCTAGGCCGACAGGGGAGGAAGATACGCAGTATTTT
>TRBV2|TRBJ1-5|-|TRBD1
CASSEGQLLNQPQHF
TGTGCCAGCAGTGAGGGACAGCTACTGAATCAGCCCCAGCATTTT
>TRBV19|TRBJ2-2|-|-
CASSALQGWTGELFF
TGTGCCAGTAGTGCTCTACAGGGTTGGACCGGGGAGCTGTTTTTT
>TRBV6-5|TRBJ1-1|-|TRBD1
CASSYGTDEAFF
TGTGCCAGCAGTTACGGGACAGATGAAGCTTTCTTT
>TRBV27|TRBJ2-1|-|-
CASSRRFPGVANEQFF
TGTGCCAGCAGCCGAAGGTTCCCGGGAGTCGCCAATGAGCAGTTCTTC
>TRBV30|TRBJ2-5|-|-
CAWNAGPAGETQYF
TGTGCCTGGAATGCAGGACCAGCAGGAGAGACCCAGTACTTC
>TRBV14|TRBJ2-7|-|-
CASSQFTGRAYEQYF
TGTGCCAGCAGCCAATTTACAGGGAGGGCCTACGAGCAGTACTTC
>TRBV6-6|TRBJ2-7|-|TRBD1
CASRPRTGNSYEQYF
TGTGCCAGCAGGCCTCGGACAGGTAACTCCTACGAGCAGTACTTC
>TRBV5-4|TRBJ1-4|-|TRBD1
CASRSDRATNEKLFF
TGTGCCAGCAGATCGGACAGGGCAACTAATGAAAAACTGTTTTTT
>TRBV5-4|TRBJ1-2|-|-
CASNPGPGGYTF
TGTGCCAGCAACCCAGGCCCCGGCGGCTACACCTTC
>TRBV27|TRBJ2-1|-|-
CASSSWRNEQFF
TGTGCCAGCAGTTCTTGGAGGAATGAGCAGTTCTTC
>TRBV28|TRBJ2-7|-|-
CASSPTYDTARSSEQYF
TGTGCCAGCAGTCCCACCTACGACACGGCCAGATCCTCCGAGCAGTACTTC
>TRBV7-2|TRBJ2-2|-|TRBD1
CASSPGTGTLTGELFF
TGTGCCAGCAGCCCCGGGACAGGGACCTTAACCGGGGAGCTGTTTTTT
>TRBV7-9|TRBJ2-5|-|TRBD1
CASSHVGQGPYQETQYF
TGTGCCAGCAGCCACGTGGGACAGGGGCCTTACCAAGAGACCCAGTACTTC
>TRBV21-1|TRBJ1-5|-|-
CASSNADKHTPSNQPQHF
TGTGCCAGCAGCAATGCGGACAAACACACCCCTAGCAATCAGCCCCAGCATTTT
>TRBV29-1|TRBJ2-7|-|-
CSVASGSSYEQYF
TGCAGCGTTGCGTCAGGATCATCCTACGAGCAGTACTTC
>TRBV18|TRBJ2-3|once|-
CASSSLTDTQYF
TGTGCCAGCTCATCCCTCACAGATACGCAGTATTTT
>TRBV27|TRBJ2-5|-|-
CASRPTLGRTQETQYF
TGTGCCAGCAGACCAACCCTTGGGCGTACACAAGAGACCCAGTACTTC
>TRBV9|TRBJ2-1|-|-
CASSSSHNEQFF
TGTGCCAGCAGCTCAAGCCACAATGAGCAGTTCTTC
>TRBV27|TRBJ1-2|-|TRBD1
CASSPLTGFYGYTF
TGTGCCAGCAGTCCCCTGACAGGGTTCTATGGCTACACCTTC
>TRBV15|TRBJ2-1|-|-
CATSSRLDYNEQFF
TGTGCCACCAGCAGCCGACTTGACTACAATGAGCAGTTCTTC
>TRBV5-4|TRBJ2-7|-|TRBD2
CASSWDTSGSPYEQYF
TGTGCCAGCAGCTGGGACACTAGCGGGAGTCCGTACGAGCAGTACTTC
>TRBV6-1|TRBJ2-7|-|TRBD2
CASSLSGAGGEQYF
TGTGCCAGCAGTCTCAGTGGGGCGGGGGGCGAGCAGTACTTC
>TRBV7-9|TRBJ2-1|-|TRBD1
CASSLDRGPYNEQFF
TGTGCCAGCAGCTTAGACAGGGGACCCTACAATGAGCAGTTCTTC
>TRBV27|TRBJ2-5|-|TRBD2
CASSSEPSGRPETQYF
TGTGCCAGCAGTTCCGAACCTAGCGGGAGACCAGAGACCCAGTACTTC
>TRBV11-3|TRBJ2-7|-|-
CASSLTWPSEQYF
TGTGCCAGCAGCTTAACCTGGCCCTCCGAGCAGTACTTC
>TRBV9|TRBJ2-1|-|-
CASSGERLTGGNEQFF
TGTGCCAGCAGCGGGGAAAGACTTACCGGGGGCAATGAGCAGTTCTTC
>TRBV6-5|TRBJ2-1|-|TRBD2
CASSYEREALRNEQFF
TGTGCCAGCAGTTATGAGCGGGAGGCCCTCCGGAATGAGCAGTTCTTC
>TRBV30|TRBJ1-1|-|-
CAWSVNTEAFF
TGTGCCTGGAGTGTGAACACTGAAGCTTTCTTT
>TRBV28|TRBJ1-1|-|-
CASSPRGVNTEAFF
TGTGCCAGCAGCCCCCGGGGCGTAAACACTGAAGCTTTCTTT
>TRBV7-8|TRBJ1-2|-|TRBD1
CASSNFDREGYTF
TGTGCCAGCAGCAACTTCGACAGGGAGGGCTACACCTTC
>TRBV5-1|TRBJ2-3|-|TRBD2
CASSFRLAGSTDTQYF
TGCGCCAGCAGCTTCCGACTAGCGGGAAGCACAGATACGCAGTATTTT
>TRBV28|TRBJ1-5|-|-
CASSFWQGNQPQHF
TGTGCCAGCAGTTTCTGGCAGGGGAACCAGCCCCAGCATTTT
>TRBV7-6|TRBJ1-5|-|-
CASSEEDSFYSNQPQHF
TGTGCCAGCAGCGAAGAGGACAGCTTTTATAGCAATCAGCCCCAGCATTTT
>TRBV6-6|TRBJ2-7|-|TRBD2
CASRTLLAGFSYEQYF
TGTGCCAGCAGGACCCTACTAGCGGGATTCTCCTACGAGCAGTACTTC
>TRBV2|TRBJ2-7|-|-
CASSLPTAYEQYF
TGTGCCTCATCTCTCCCCACAGCTTACGAGCAGTACTTC
>TRBV10-1|TRBJ2-1|-|TRBD2
CASSEVVSGLTYNEQFF
TGCGCCAGCAGTGAGGTTGTTAGCGGGCTTACCTACAATGAGCAGTTCTTC
>TRBV27|TRBJ1-1|-|TRBD1
CASQDRVNTEAFF
TGTGCCAGCCAAGACAGGGTAAACACTGAAGCTTTCTTT
>TRBV28|TRBJ1-3|-|-
CASSLFWDRRSGNTIYF
TGTGCCAGCAGTTTATTTTGGGACCGGAGGTCTGGAAACACCATATATTTT
>TRBV27|TRBJ1-4|-|-
CASSSLTGANEKLFF
TGTGCCAGCAGTTCATTGACAGGTGCTAATGAAAAACTGTTTTTT
>TRBV27|TRBJ2-7|once|-
CASSLVNSGYEQYF
TGTGCCAGCAGTTTAGTAAACAGCGGCTACGAGCAGTACTTC
>TRBV9|TRBJ1-2|-|TRBD1
CASGEGTGSYYGYTF
TGTGCCAGCGGGGAGGGGACAGGGAGTTACTATGGCTACACCTTC
>TRBV5-6|TRBJ1-3|-|-
CASRQGSGNTIYF
TGTGCCAGCAGGCAGGGATCTGGAAACACCATATATTTT
>TRBV6-5|TRBJ1-4|-|TRBD1
CASRRQGLTEKLFF
TGTGCCAGCAGAAGACAGGGTTTGACTGAAAAACTGTTTTTT
>TRBV5-5|TRBJ1-3|-|-
CASSSALNTIYF
TGTGCCAGCAGCTCCGCATTAAACACCATATATTTT
>TRBV11-1|TRBJ2-1|-|-
CASSFSGTGNEQFF
TGTGCCAGCAGCTTCTCCGGGACTGGGAATGAGCAGTTCTTC
>TRBV29-1|TRBJ2-7|once|TRBD1
CSARDSFYEQYF
TGCAGCGCACGGGACAGCTTTTACGAGCAGTACTTC
>TRBV27|TRBJ2-1|-|-
CASSSLGLPNEQFF
TGTGCCAGCAGTTCTCTCGGACTACCCAATGAGCAGTTCTTC
>TRBV6-5|TRBJ1-3|-|TRBD1
CASSQVRQGGTIYF
TGTGCCAGCAGCCAGGTTCGACAGGGTGGGACCATATATTTT
>TRBV11-3|TRBJ2-7|-|TRBD2
CASSPGTRSYEQYF
TGTGCCAGCAGCCCCGGGACTAGGAGTTACGAGCAGTACTTC